This TCR beta chain appears in the sequencing data of a study of cytotoxic CD8 clonotypes in ibrutinib-treated CLL. Study as a whole: Response specimens were obtained following a median treatment duration of about 12 months, with a range of 6 to 36.

Whole-study results and caveats: At progression, clonality fell back toward baseline after rising at ibrutinib response. At the start, clonality exceeded age-matched healthy donors and followed circulating CD8+ T-cell counts.

About this clone itself: What it binds is unknown.

Assay used: immunoSEQ multiplex PCR; TCRdb lists only in-frame clones, some missing. The data show some 28,000 clones, with roughly 60% seen just once and less than 15% held by the top ten. CDR1 is ENHRY and CDR2 is SYGVKD in the germline V gene. CDR3 length: 14 residues. V lost 10 bases, J lost 5 bases, and 18 bases lay in between. Here the sequenced sample was PBMCs, taken before ibrutinib treatment. The chain carries TRBV10-3 and TRBJ1-5; D perhaps matches TRBD1 (6 bases). The receptor was derived from a human donor with chronic lymphocytic leukemia. CDR3 region: CATPGQSGDQPQHF. DNA of the CDR3: TGTGCCACCCCCGGACAGTCCGGAGATCAGCCCCAGCATTTT.